This entry features one T cell receptor (beta chain) sequence. Its antigen remains unidentified. This sample is drawn from a study of cytomegalovirus exposure and HLA in healthy donors. Study outcomes and limitations: The classifier was said to identify cytomegalovirus status with high specificity and sensitivity. The likely origin of a cluster of highly shared sequence variants was a sequencing artifact.

At sampling all donors were nominally healthy, likely with unrecorded immune exposures. This CDR3 has 17 amino acids. Germline V gene sequence: CDR1 MNHEY, CDR2 SMNVEV (reference sequence). Trimming removed 4 bases at V and 2 bases at J, with 21 bases between. The primer mix had 60 Vbeta and 13 Jbeta primers. Generated by immunoSEQ multiplex PCR, the TCRdb table keeps only in-frame clones and is missing some. The sample carries under 200,000 clones, 80% recorded once. This clonotype originated in a man aged 25-45 years in good health and CMV-seronegative. The chain is built from TRBV27 and TRBJ2-7; D perhaps matches TRBD1 (5 bases). The sequenced sample consisted of PBMCs. CDR3 amino acids: CASSSRKGASLTYEQYF. The CDR3 region has the DNA TGTGCCAGCAGTTCCCGAAAAGGGGCGAGCCTGACCTACGAGCAGTACTTC.